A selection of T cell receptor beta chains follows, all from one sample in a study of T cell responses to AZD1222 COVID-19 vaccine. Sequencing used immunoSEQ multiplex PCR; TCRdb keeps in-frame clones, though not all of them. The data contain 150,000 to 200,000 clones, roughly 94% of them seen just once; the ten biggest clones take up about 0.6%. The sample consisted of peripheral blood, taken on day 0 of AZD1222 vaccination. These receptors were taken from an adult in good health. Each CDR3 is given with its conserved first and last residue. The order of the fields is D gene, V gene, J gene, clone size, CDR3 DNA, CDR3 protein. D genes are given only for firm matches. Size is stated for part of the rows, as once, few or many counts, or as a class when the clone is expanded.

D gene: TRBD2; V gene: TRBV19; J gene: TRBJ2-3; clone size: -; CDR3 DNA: TGTGCCAGTAGTATAGATCTGAGTAGCGGGCTGGGTACGCAGTATTTT; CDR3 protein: CASSIDLSSGLGTQYF
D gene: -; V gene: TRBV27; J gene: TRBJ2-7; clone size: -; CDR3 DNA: TGTGCCAGCAGTTTTCGGGACCGCCACGAGCAGTACTTC; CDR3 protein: CASSFRDRHEQYF
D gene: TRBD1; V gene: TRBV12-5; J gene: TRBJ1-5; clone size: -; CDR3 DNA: TGTGCTAGTAGGCCGGGCGCAGGGGGTGGTAATCAGCCCCAGCATTTT; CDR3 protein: CASRPGAGGGNQPQHF
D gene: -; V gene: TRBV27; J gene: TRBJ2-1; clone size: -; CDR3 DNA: TGTGCCAGCAGCCGCCCCCTAGCGTCCCCCTACAATGAGCAGTTCTTC; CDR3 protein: CASSRPLASPYNEQFF
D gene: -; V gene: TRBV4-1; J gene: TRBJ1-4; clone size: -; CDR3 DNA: TGCGCCAGCAGCCAGGGTGGGGGTCCCCCGGGTGAAAAACTGTTTTTT; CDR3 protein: CASSQGGGPPGEKLFF
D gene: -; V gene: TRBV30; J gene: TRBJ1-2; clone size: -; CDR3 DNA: TGTGCCTGGAGGGCAAGACATGCTGGCTACACCTTC; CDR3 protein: CAWRARHAGYTF
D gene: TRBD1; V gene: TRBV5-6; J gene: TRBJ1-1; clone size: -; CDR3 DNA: TGTGCCAGCAGCCCCGGGACAGAGAACACTGAAGCTTTCTTT; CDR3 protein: CASSPGTENTEAFF
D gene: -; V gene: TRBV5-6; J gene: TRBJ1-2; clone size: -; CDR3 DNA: TGTGCCAGCAGCTTGGGACAGGATAATGGCTACACCTTC; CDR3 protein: CASSLGQDNGYTF
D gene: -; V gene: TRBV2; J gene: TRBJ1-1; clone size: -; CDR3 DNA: TGTGCCAGCAGTGGGGAAGTCGTGTACACTGAAGCTTTCTTT; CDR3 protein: CASSGEVVYTEAFF
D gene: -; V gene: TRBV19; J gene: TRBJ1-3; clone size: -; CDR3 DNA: TGTGCCAGTAGTCAGGGCAGCAAAAGAAACACCATATATTTT; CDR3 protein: CASSQGSKRNTIYF
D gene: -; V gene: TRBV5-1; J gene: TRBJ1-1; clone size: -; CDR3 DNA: TGCGCCAGCAGCTACGCCGTAGGGGGGAACGGGAACACTGAAGCTTTCTTT; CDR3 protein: CASSYAVGGNGNTEAFF
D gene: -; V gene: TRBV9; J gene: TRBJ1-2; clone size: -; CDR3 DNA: TGTGCCAGCAGGGTCGCTGCGGGGAATGGCTACACCTTC; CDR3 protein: CASRVAAGNGYTF
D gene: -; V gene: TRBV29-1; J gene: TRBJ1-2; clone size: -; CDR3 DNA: TGCAGCGTTGTATCCAGGCTAAACTATGGCTACACCTTC; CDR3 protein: CSVVSRLNYGYTF
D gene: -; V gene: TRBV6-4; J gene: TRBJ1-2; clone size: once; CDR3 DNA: TGTGCCAGCAGTGACTCGAGTCTGAACGCCTATGGCTACACCTTC; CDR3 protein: CASSDSSLNAYGYTF
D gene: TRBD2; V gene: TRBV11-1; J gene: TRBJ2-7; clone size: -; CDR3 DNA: TGTGCCAGCAGCTTAGGGACTAGCCACTCCTACGAGCAGTACTTC; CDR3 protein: CASSLGTSHSYEQYF
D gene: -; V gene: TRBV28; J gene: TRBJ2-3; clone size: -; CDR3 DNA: TGTGCCAGCAGTGCCCCCGGGGATACGCAGTATTTT; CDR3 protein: CASSAPGDTQYF
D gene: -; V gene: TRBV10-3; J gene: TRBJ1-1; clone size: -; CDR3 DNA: TGTGCCATCAGTGATAAGGTCCAGGCTGAAGCTTTCTTT; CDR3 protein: CAISDKVQAEAFF
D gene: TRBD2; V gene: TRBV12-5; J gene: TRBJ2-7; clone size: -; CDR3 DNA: TGTGCTAGTGGTTTGGGGCCCGGGACTAGCGGGACCCCCTACGAGCAGTACTTC; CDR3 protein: CASGLGPGTSGTPYEQYF
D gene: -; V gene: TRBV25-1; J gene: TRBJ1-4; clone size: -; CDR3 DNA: TGTGCCAGCAGTGAATTTTGGGGGTCTGGAGAAAAACTGTTTTTT; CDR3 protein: CASSEFWGSGEKLFF
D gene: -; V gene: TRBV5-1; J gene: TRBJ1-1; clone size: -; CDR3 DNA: TGCGCCAGCAGCCCATATACTGCGGGAACTGAAGCTTTCTTT; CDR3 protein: CASSPYTAGTEAFF
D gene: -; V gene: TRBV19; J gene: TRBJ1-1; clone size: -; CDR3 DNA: TGTGCCAGTAGTACTTGGGAGGGGGGCACTGAAGCTTTCTTT; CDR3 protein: CASSTWEGGTEAFF
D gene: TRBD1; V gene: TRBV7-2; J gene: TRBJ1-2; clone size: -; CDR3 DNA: TGTGCCAGCAGCAACCCGGGACAGGGGGGGAGCTACACCTTC; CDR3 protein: CASSNPGQGGSYTF
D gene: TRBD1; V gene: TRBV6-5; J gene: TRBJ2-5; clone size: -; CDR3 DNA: TGTGCCAGCACCCGGGACAGGGAAGAGACCCAGTACTTC; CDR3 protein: CASTRDREETQYF
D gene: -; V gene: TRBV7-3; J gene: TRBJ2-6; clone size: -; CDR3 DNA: TGTGCCAGCAGCTTAAACCAGCGGATGGCTGGGGCCAACGTCCTGACTTTC; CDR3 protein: CASSLNQRMAGANVLTF
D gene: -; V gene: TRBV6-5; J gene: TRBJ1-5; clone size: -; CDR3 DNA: TGTGCCAGCAGTTACTCGGGGGTTGGGCAGCCCCAGCATTTT; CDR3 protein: CASSYSGVGQPQHF
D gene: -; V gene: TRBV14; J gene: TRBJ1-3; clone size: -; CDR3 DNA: TGTGCCTCCAACCAGGATCACTCTGGAAACACCATATATTTT; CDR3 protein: CASNQDHSGNTIYF
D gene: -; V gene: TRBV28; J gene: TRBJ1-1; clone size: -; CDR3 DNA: TGTGCCAGCAGTTTATACAGGGTCAGCACTGAAGCTTTCTTT; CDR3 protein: CASSLYRVSTEAFF
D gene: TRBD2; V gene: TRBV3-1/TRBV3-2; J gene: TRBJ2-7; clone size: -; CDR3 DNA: TGTGCCAGCAGCCAAGTTGGTCTAGCGGAGACCTACGAGCAGTACTTC; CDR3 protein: CASSQVGLAETYEQYF
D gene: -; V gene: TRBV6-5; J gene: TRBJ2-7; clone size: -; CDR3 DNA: TGTGCCAGCAGTTACTCGACCCGGGGTTCCTACGAGCAGTACTTC; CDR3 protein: CASSYSTRGSYEQYF
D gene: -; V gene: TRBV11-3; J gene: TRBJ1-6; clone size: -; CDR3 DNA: TGTGCCAGCAGCTTCGGAGGGAGAAATTCACCCCTCCACTTT; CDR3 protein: CASSFGGRNSPLHF
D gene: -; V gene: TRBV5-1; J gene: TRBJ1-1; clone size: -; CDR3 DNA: TGCGCCAGCAGCTTGGTGGTCCGGCTCGGGAGGAACACTGAAGCTTTCTTT; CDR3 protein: CASSLVVRLGRNTEAFF
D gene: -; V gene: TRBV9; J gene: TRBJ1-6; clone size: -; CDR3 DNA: TGTGCCAGCAGCGTAGGGGGGGGTTCACCCCTCCACTTT; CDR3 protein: CASSVGGGSPLHF
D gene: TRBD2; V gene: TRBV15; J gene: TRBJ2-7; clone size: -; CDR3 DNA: TGTGCCACCAGCAGAGTCTCAGGACTAGCGGGCGAGCAGTACTTC; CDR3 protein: CATSRVSGLAGEQYF
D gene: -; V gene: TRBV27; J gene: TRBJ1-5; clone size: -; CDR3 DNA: TGTGCCAGCAGAAGGTTTGTCGGTCAGCCCCAGCATTTT; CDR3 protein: CASRRFVGQPQHF
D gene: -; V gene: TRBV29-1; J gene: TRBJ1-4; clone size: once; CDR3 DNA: TGCAGCGTTCGGCTCGGCGAAAAACTGTTTTTT; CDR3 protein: CSVRLGEKLFF
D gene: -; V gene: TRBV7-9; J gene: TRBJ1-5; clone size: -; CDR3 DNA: TGTGCCAGCAGTCGTGACATTAGCAATCAGCCCCAGCATTTT; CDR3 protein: CASSRDISNQPQHF
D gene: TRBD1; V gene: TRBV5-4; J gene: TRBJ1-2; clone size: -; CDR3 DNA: TGTGCCAGCAGCTTCCCCGGGACAGGGGGTTTTGGCTACACCTTC; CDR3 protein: CASSFPGTGGFGYTF
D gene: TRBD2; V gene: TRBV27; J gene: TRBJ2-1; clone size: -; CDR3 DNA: TGTGCCAGCACCCTCGAGGGAGGGTCCTACAATGAGCAGTTCTTC; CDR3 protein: CASTLEGGSYNEQFF
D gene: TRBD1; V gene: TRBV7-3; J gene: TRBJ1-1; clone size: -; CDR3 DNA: TGTGCCAGCAGCTTAACTCCAGGGGGGAACACTGAAGCTTTCTTT; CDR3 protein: CASSLTPGGNTEAFF
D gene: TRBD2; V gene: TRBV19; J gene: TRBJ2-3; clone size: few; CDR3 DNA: TGTGCCAGTAGTCGGGCTAGCGGGAGCGGGGGATCGCAGTATTTT; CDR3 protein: CASSRASGSGGSQYF
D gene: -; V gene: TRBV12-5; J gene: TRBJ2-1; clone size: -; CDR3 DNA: TGTGCTAGTGCCGCCGGGAACCCAATTTCCCACAATGAGCAGTTCTTC; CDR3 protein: CASAAGNPISHNEQFF
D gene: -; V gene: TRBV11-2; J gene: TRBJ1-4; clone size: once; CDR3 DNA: TGTGCCAGCAGCCCTAATCCGACAGGACTCGGGTTTTTT; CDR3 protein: CASSPNPTGLGFF
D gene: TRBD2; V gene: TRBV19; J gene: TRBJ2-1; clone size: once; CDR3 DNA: TGTGCCAGTAGTATATGGGAGGGCCCCTACAATGAGCAGTTCTTC; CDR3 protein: CASSIWEGPYNEQFF
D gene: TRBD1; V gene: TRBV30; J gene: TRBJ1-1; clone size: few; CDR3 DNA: TGTGCCTGGAGTACCATTTCAGGACAGGACTTTAACACTGAAGCTTTCTTT; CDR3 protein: CAWSTISGQDFNTEAFF
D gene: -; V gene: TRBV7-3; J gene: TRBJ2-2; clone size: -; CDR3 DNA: TGTGCCAGCAGCTTAGGGGGCATGGTCGGGGAGCTGTTTTTT; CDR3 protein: CASSLGGMVGELFF
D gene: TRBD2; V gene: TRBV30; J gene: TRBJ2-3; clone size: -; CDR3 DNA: TGTGCCTGGACACTAGCGGGGCAAACTAGCACAGATACGCAGTATTTT; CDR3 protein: CAWTLAGQTSTDTQYF
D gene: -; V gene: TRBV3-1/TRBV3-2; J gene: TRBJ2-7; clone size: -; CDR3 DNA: TGTGCCAGCAGCCAGGCTGACTACGAGCAGTACTTC; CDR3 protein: CASSQADYEQYF
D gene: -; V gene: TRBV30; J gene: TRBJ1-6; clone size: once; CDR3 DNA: TGTGCCTGGAGTCCCGGGCCCAGCCCTTCACCCCTCCACTTT; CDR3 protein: CAWSPGPSPSPLHF
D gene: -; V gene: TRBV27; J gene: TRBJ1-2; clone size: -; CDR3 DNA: TGTGCCAGCGTCTTAAAGACAGGTCTGGGCTACACCTTC; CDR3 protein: CASVLKTGLGYTF
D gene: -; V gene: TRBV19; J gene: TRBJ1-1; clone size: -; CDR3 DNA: TGTGCCAGTAGCTTGGGAAACACTGAAGCTTTCTTT; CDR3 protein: CASSLGNTEAFF
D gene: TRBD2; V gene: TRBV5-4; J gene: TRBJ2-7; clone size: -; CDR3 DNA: TGTGCCAGCAGCTCCGGGACTAGCGGGAGGGGAGGCGAGCAGTACTTC; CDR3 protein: CASSSGTSGRGGEQYF
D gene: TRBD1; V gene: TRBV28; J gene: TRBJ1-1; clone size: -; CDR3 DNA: TGTGCCAGCACTTTTCGCCGGGACAGGGGTGGCACTGAAGCTTTCTTT; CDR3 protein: CASTFRRDRGGTEAFF
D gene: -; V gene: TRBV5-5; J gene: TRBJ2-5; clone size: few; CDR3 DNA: TGTGCCAGCAGCTTGGGATGGGGAGAGACCCAGTACTTC; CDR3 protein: CASSLGWGETQYF
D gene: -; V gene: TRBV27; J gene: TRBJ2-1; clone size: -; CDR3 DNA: TGTGCCAGCAGTCCCGATTGGTTCCCTTACAATGAGCAGTTCTTC; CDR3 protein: CASSPDWFPYNEQFF
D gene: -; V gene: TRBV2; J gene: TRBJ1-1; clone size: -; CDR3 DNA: TGTGCCAGCTTGGCAGATAAGGACACTGAAGCTTTCTTT; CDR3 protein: CASLADKDTEAFF
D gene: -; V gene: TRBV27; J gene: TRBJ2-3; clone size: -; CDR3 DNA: TGTGCCAGCAGTTCCCGTCCCGGGGATACGCAGTATTTT; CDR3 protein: CASSSRPGDTQYF
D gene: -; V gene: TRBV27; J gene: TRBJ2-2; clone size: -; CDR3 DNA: TGTGCCAGCAGTCCGCCTCAGGGCACCGGGGAGCTGTTTTTT; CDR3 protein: CASSPPQGTGELFF
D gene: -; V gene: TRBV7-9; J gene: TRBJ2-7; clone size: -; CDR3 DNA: TGTGCCAGCAGCTTACGTCCGGGGGATGGCTACGAGCAGTACTTC; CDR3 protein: CASSLRPGDGYEQYF
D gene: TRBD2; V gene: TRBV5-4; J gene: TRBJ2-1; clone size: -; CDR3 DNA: TGTGCCAGCAGCTTGGCCTTTCAGCGGGAGGGGCACAATGAGCAGTTCTTC; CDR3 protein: CASSLAFQREGHNEQFF